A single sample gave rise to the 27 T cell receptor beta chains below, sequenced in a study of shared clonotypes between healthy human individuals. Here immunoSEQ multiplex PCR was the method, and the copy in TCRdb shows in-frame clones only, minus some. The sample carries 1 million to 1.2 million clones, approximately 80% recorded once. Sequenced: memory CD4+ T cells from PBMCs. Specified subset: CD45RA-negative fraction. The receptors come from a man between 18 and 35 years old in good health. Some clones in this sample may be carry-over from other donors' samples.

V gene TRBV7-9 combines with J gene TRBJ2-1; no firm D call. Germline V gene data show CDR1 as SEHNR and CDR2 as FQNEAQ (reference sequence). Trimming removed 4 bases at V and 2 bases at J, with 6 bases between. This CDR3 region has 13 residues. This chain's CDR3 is CASSSAAYNEQFF. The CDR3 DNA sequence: TGTGCCAGCAGCTCCGCGGCCTACAATGAGCAGTTCTTC.

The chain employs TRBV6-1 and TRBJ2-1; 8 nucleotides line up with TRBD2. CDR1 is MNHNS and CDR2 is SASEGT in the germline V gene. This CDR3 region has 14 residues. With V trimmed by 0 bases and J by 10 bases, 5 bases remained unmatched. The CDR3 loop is CASSEAASGWEQFF. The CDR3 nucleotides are TGTGCCAGCAGTGAAGCGGCTAGCGGGTGGGAGCAGTTCTTC.

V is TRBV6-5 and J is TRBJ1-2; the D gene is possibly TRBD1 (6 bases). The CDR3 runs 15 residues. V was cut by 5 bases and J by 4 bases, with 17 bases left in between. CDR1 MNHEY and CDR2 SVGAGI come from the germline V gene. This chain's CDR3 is CASSGPGQGSYGYTF. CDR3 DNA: TGTGCCAGCAGTGGACCCGGGCAGGGGAGCTATGGCTACACCTTC.

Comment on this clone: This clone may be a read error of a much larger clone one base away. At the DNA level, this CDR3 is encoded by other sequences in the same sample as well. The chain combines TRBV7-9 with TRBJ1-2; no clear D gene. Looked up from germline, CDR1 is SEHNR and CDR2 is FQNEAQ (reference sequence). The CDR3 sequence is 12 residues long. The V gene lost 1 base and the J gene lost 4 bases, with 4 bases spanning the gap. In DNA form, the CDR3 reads TGTGCCAGCAGCTTAGGGTTCTATGGCTACACCTTC. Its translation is CASSLGFYGYTF.

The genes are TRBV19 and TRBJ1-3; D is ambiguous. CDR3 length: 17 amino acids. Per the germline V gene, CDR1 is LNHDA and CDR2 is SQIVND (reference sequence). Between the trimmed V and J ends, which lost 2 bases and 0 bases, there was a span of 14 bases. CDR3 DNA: TGTGCCAGTAGTATATTTAGAAGGAGTTTCTCTGGAAACACCATATATTTT. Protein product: CASSIFRRSFSGNTIYF.

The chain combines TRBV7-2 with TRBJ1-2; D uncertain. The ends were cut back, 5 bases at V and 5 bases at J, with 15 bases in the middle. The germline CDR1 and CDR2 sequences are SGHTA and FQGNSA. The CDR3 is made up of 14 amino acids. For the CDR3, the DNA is TGTGCCAGCAGCCCAACCGGGAAGTTTTATGGCTACACCTTC. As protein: CASSPTGKFYGYTF.

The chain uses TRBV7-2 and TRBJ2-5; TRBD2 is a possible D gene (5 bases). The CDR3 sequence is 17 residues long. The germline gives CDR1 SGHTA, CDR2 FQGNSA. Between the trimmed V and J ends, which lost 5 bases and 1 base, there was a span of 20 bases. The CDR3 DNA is TGTGCCAGCAGCCGGACTGGGAGCGGCCGCTTCCAAGAGACCCAGTACTTC. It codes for CASSRTGSGRFQETQYF. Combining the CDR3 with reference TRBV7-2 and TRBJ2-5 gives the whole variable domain GAGVSQSPSNKVTEKGKDVELRCDPISGHTALYWYRQSLGQGLEFLIYFQGNSAPDKSGLPSDRFSAERTGGSVSTLTIQRTQQEDSAVYLCASSRTGSGRFQETQYFGPGTRLLVL.

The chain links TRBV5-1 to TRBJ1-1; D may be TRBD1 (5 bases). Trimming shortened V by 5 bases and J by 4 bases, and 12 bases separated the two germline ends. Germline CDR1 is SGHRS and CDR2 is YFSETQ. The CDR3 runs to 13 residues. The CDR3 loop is CASREQGTTEAFF. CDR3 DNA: TGCGCCAGCAGAGAGCAGGGAACCACTGAAGCTTTCTTT.

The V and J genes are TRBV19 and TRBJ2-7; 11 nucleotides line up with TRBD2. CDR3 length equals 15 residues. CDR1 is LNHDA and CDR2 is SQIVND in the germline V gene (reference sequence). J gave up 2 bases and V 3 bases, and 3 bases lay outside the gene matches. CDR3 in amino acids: CASSIRLAGTYEQYF. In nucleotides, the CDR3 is TGTGCCAGTAGTATTCGACTAGCGGGGACCTACGAGCAGTACTTC. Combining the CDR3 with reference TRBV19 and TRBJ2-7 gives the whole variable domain DGGITQSPKYLFRKEGQNVTLSCEQNLNHDAMYWYRQDPGQGLRLIYYSQIVNDFQKGDIAEGYSVSREKKESFPLTVTSAQKNPTAFYLCASSIRLAGTYEQYFGPGTRLTVT.

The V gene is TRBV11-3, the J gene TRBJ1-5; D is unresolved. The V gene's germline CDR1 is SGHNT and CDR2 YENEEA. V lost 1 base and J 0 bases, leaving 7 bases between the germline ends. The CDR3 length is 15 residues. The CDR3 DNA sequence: TGTGCCAGCAGCTTAGGCCGGAGTAGCAATCAGCCCCAGCATTTT. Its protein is CASSLGRSSNQPQHF. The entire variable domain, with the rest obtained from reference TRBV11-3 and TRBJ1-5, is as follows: EAGVVQSPRYKIIEKKQPVAFWCNPISGHNTLYWYLQNLGQGPELLIRYENEEAVDDSQLPKDRFSAERLKGVDSTLKIQPAELGDSAVYLCASSLGRSSNQPQHFGDGTRLSIL.

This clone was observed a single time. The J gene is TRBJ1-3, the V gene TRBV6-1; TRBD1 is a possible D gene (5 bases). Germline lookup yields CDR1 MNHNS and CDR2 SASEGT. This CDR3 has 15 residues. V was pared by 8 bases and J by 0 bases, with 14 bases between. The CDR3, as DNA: TGTGCCAGCTCGGGGGACCCGCGCTCTGGAAACACCATATATTTT. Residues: CASSGDPRSGNTIYF.

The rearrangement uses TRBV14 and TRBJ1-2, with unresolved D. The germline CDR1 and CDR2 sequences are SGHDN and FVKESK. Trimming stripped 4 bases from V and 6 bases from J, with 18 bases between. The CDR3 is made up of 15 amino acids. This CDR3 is CASSPRSGRRDGYTF. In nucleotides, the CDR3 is TGTGCCAGCAGCCCGAGGTCGGGGAGGCGCGATGGCTACACCTTC. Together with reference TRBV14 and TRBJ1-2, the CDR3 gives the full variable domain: EAGVTQFPSHSVIEKGQTVTLRCDPISGHDNLYWYRRVMGKEIKFLLHFVKESKQDESGMPNNRFLAERTGGTYSTLKVQPAELEDSGVYFCASSPRSGRRDGYTFGSGTRLTVV.

The CDR3 DNA reads as TGTGCCAGCAGTTTTTTCTATTCGGCTAGCGGGAGGAATGAGCAGTTCTTC. It specifies CASSFFYSASGRNEQFF. The V and J genes are TRBV27 and TRBJ2-1, with TRBD2 matching 11 bases. CDR1 is MNHEY, CDR2 SMNVEV, per germline (reference sequence). The CDR3 loop spans 17 amino acids. V lost 3 bases and J lost 7; bases outside the gene matches: 11.

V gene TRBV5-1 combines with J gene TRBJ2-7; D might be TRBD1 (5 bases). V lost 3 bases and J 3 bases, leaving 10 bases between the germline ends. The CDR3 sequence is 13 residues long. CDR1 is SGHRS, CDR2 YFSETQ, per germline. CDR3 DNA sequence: TGCGCCAGCAGCTCAGGGTCGGTCTACGAGCAGTACTTC. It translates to CASSSGSVYEQYF.

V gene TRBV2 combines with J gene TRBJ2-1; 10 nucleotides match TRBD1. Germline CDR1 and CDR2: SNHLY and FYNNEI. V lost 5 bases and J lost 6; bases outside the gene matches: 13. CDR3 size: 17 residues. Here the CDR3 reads CASSRNRRDRGGNEQFF. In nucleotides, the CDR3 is TGTGCCAGCAGTCGAAATCGCCGGGACAGGGGAGGCAATGAGCAGTTCTTC.

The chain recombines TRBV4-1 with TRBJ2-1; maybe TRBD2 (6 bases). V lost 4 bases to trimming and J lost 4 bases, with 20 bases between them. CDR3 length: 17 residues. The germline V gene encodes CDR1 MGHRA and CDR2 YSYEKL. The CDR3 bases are TGCGCCAGCAGCCTAGGGACCACTAGTGCGGGGTACAATGAGCAGTTCTTC. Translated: CASSLGTTSAGYNEQFF.

CDR3 sequence: CASSIQGAGTEAFF. Written as DNA, the CDR3 is TGTGCCAGCAGCATACAGGGGGCGGGCACTGAAGCTTTCTTT. V gene TRBV7-9 combines with J gene TRBJ1-1; the match to TRBD1 covers 9 bases. The CDR3 loop spans 14 amino acids. The V segment lost 5 bases and the J segment 4 bases; nucleotides outside the gene matches: 5. Germline V gene sequence: CDR1 SEHNR, CDR2 FQNEAQ (reference sequence).

The CDR3 sequence is CATGSGFSTDTQYF. Here the CDR3 DNA reads TGTGCCACCGGTTCAGGGTTTAGCACAGATACGCAGTATTTT. The V call is TRBV15, the J call TRBJ2-3, with D possibly being TRBD1 (5 bases). Germline V gene lookup returns CDR1 LNHNV and CDR2 YYDKDF (reference sequence). The CDR3 runs 14 residues. V lost 8 bases to trimming and J lost 0 bases, with 12 bases between them. Combining the CDR3 with reference TRBV15 and TRBJ2-3 gives the whole variable domain DAMVIQNPRYQVTQFGKPVTLSCSQTLNHNVMYWYQQKSSQAPKLLFHYYDKDFNNEADTPDNFQSRRPNTSFCFLDIRSPGLGDTAMYLCATGSGFSTDTQYFGPGTRLTVL.

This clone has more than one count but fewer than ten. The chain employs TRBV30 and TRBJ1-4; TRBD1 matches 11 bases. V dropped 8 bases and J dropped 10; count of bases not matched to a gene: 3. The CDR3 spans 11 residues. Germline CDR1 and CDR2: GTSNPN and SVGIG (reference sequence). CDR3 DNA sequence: TGTGCCGGGACAGGGGGGGTAAAACTGTTTTTT. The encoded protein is CAGTGGVKLFF.

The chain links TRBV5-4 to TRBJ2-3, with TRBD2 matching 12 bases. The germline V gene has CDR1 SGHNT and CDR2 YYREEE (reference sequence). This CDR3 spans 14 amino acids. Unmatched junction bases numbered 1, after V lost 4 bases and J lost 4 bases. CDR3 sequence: CASSLAGGPDTQYF. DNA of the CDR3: TGTGCCAGCAGCCTAGCGGGAGGGCCAGATACGCAGTATTTT.

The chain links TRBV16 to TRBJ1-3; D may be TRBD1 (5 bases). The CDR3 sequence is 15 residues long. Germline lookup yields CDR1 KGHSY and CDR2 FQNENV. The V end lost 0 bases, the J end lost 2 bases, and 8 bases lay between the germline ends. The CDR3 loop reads CASSQSRTPGNTIYF. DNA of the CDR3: TGTGCCAGCAGCCAATCGAGGACACCTGGAAACACCATATATTTT.

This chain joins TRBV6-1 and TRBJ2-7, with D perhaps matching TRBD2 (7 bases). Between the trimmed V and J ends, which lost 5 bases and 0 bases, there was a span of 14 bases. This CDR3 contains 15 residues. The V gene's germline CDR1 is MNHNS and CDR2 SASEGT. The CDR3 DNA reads TGTGCCAGCAGTCCTCGACGGGGGGCCTCCTACGAGCAGTACTTC. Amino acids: CASSPRRGASYEQYF.

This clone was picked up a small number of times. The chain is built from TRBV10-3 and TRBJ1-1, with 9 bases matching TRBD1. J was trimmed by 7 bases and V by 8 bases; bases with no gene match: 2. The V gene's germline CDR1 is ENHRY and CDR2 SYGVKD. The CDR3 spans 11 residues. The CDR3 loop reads CAIGQGNEAFF. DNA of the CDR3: TGTGCCATCGGACAGGGGAATGAAGCTTTCTTT.

CDR3 region: CSAGTYPTHYGYTF. The CDR3 DNA follows: TGCAGCGCCGGGACCTACCCTACTCACTATGGCTACACCTTC. This sequence joins TRBV29-1 and TRBJ1-2, with D possibly being TRBD1 (5 bases). V was pared by 7 bases and J by 3 bases, with 18 bases between. In germline, CDR1 is SQVTM, CDR2 ANQGSEA. The length of the CDR3 is 14 residues.

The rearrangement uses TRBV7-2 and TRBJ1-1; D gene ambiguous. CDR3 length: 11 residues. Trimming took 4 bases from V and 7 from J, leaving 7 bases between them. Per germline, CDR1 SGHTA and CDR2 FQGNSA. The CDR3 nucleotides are TGTGCCAGCAGCTCCGTACGTGAAGCTTTCTTT. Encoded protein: CASSSVREAFF.

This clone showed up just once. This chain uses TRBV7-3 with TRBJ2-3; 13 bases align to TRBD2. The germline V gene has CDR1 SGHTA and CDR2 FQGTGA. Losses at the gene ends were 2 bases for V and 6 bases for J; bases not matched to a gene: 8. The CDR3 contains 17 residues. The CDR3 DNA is TGTGCCAGCAGCTTATTCGGACTAGCGGGAGTCGGTGATACGCAGTATTTT. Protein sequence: CASSLFGLAGVGDTQYF.

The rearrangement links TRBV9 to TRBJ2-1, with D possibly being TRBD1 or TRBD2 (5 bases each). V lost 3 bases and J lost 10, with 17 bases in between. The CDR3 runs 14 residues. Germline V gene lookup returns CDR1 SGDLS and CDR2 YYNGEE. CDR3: CASSAGPAAGEQFF. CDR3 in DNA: TGTGCCAGCAGCGCGGGACCCGCCGCCGGCGAGCAGTTCTTC.